One sample yielded the 29 T cell receptor beta chains listed below, sequenced in a study of T cell responses to AZD1222 COVID-19 vaccine. Assay used: immunoSEQ multiplex PCR; TCRdb lists only in-frame clones, some missing. The sample shows around 150,000 clones, roughly 89% of them seen only once. The specimen was peripheral blood, collected on day 0 of AZD1222 vaccination. These receptors originate from an adult in good health.

J is TRBJ2-7 and V is TRBV3-1 (or the pseudogene TRBV3-2); D perhaps matches TRBD2 (6 bases). CDR3 length equals 15 residues. Germline V gives CDR1 LGHDT, CDR2 YNNKEL (reference sequence). The V gene lost 0 bases and the J gene lost 2 bases, with 11 bases spanning the gap. CDR3 nucleotides: TGTGCCAGCAGCCAAGATATACTAGCCCCCTACGAGCAGTACTTC. Its protein product is CASSQDILAPYEQYF.

V gene TRBV12-2 combines with J gene TRBJ2-3; the table assigns TRBD2, which was not confirmed against the DNA. TRBV12-2 corresponds to a pseudogene. The CDR3 runs to 16 residues. The CDR3 region is CASRLVPERASDTQYF. As DNA, the CDR3 is TGTGCAAGTCGCTTAGTACCGGAGCGGGCCTCAGATACGCAGTATTTT.

The chain joins TRBV28 to TRBJ2-7, with 8 positions matching TRBD2. Trimming cost V 5 bases and J 4 bases; bases outside gene matches: 4. The CDR3 sequence is 13 residues long. Germline V gene data show CDR1 as MDHEN and CDR2 as SYDVKM. The CDR3 reads CASSLRGGYEQYF. DNA for the CDR3: TGTGCCAGCAGTCTACGGGGGGGGTACGAGCAGTACTTC.

The V and J genes are TRBV10-3 and TRBJ1-3, with TRBD1 matching over 11 bases. CDR1 and CDR2 from the germline V gene are ENHRY and SYGVKD. V was clipped by 4 bases and J by 2 bases; unmatched bases: 4. The CDR3 sequence is 16 residues long. The CDR3 reads CAISAGQGVPGNTIYF. In DNA, the CDR3 is TGTGCCATCAGTGCGGGACAGGGGGTTCCTGGAAACACCATATATTTT.

This chain connects TRBV11-2 to TRBJ1-1; a weak D match, TRBD1 (6 bases). Trimming pared 5 bases from V and 5 bases from J, leaving 9 bases between. Germline assignment: CDR1 SGHAT and CDR2 FQNNGV. The CDR3 runs to 12 residues. CDR3 DNA: TGTGCCAGCAGCCAAGGGGGGACTGAAGCTTTCTTT. Translating gives CASSQGGTEAFF.

The V call is TRBV28, the J call TRBJ1-5; D perhaps matches TRBD1 (6 bases). The V end was cut by 3 bases, the J end by 7 bases, with 10 bases between. This CDR3 spans 13 amino acids. Germline lookup yields CDR1 MDHEN and CDR2 SYDVKM. CDR3 sequence: CASSLNRVQPQHF. CDR3 coding DNA: TGTGCCAGCAGTTTGAACAGGGTCCAGCCCCAGCATTTT.

CDR3: CASSWGLAGGWNEQFF. CDR3 nucleotides: TGTGCCAGCAGCTGGGGACTAGCGGGGGGATGGAATGAGCAGTTCTTC. The chain is built from TRBV7-2 and TRBJ2-1; 15 positions agree with TRBD2. The germline V gene encodes CDR1 SGHTA and CDR2 FQGNSA. There are 16 residues in the CDR3. With V trimmed by 4 bases and J by 7 bases, 5 bases remained unmatched.

This sequence joins TRBV28 and TRBJ2-7; D perhaps matches TRBD1 (6 bases). V lost 6 bases, J lost 4 bases, and 22 bases lay in between. This CDR3 region has 16 residues. Germline lookup yields CDR1 MDHEN and CDR2 SYDVKM. CDR3 residues: CASSDLDRLAPYEQYF. The CDR3 DNA is TGTGCCAGCAGCGACCTGGACAGACTCGCCCCTTACGAGCAGTACTTC.

The V call is TRBV5-6, the J call TRBJ1-6; D might be TRBD1 (6 bases). The V end was cut by 5 bases, the J end by 7 bases, with 13 bases between. Germline-derived CDR1 and CDR2 are SGHDT and YYEEEE. The CDR3 runs to 14 residues. CDR3: CASSTGFLNSPLHF. DNA of the CDR3: TGTGCCAGCAGTACAGGGTTTTTGAATTCACCCCTCCACTTT.

The J gene is TRBJ2-1, the V gene TRBV11-2; weak D call: TRBD1 (5 bases). There are 13 residues in the CDR3. The germline V gene has CDR1 SGHAT and CDR2 FQNNGV. V was pared by 1 base and J by 10 bases, with 11 bases between. The CDR3 DNA follows: TGTGCCAGCAGCTTAGGAAGGGGCATAGAGCAGTTCTTC. Amino acid sequence: CASSLGRGIEQFF.

In its sample, this clone was seen a few times. The gene calls are TRBV7-2 and TRBJ1-4; 8 positions match TRBD1. The CDR3 runs to 15 residues. Germline CDR1 and CDR2: SGHTA and FQGNSA. After removal of 5 bases from V and 6 bases from J, the junction contained 8 bases not matched to a gene. CDR3 amino acids: CASSLTDRGYEKLFF. The CDR3 region has the DNA TGTGCCAGCAGCCTTACTGACAGGGGTTATGAAAAACTGTTTTTT.

The V call is TRBV27, the J call TRBJ1-5, with D hard to call. The germline V and J ends were trimmed by 5 bases and 0 bases, with 8 bases remaining between them. Germline V gives CDR1 MNHEY, CDR2 SMNVEV (reference sequence). The CDR3 covers 14 residues. CDR3 nucleotides: TGTGCCAGCAGTATACAGTATAGCAATCAGCCCCAGCATTTT. As protein: CASSIQYSNQPQHF.

The chain carries TRBV28 and TRBJ2-7, with D unclear. The V gene's germline CDR1 is MDHEN and CDR2 SYDVKM. The V gene lost 6 bases and the J gene lost 4 bases, with 19 bases spanning the gap. This CDR3 is built from 15 residues. The CDR3 sequence is CASRVGLGIGYEQYF. The CDR3 region has the DNA TGTGCCAGCAGAGTCGGTTTGGGAATTGGGTACGAGCAGTACTTC.

This clone was found a few times. V usage is TRBV28 and J usage is TRBJ1-2; 9 bases fit TRBD1. CDR3 length: 14 amino acids. From germline, CDR1 is MDHEN and CDR2 SYDVKM. V was pared by 7 bases and J by 3 bases, with 6 bases of the junction left unmatched. The DNA of the CDR3 is TGTGCCAGCATGGTACAGGGGGCGGACTATGGCTACACCTTC. The encoded protein is CASMVQGADYGYTF.

The chain couples TRBV12-2 to TRBJ2-7; the D call TRBD1 from the table was never checked on the DNA. TRBV12-2 is termed a pseudogene. The CDR3 length is 17 residues. This chain's CDR3 is CASRLVEGARASYEQYF. The CDR3 DNA sequence: TGTGCAAGTCGCTTAGTGGAGGGGGCGCGAGCATCCTACGAGCAGTACTTC.

V is TRBV27 and J is TRBJ2-7; 9 bases are a match to TRBD1. V lost 7 bases to trimming and J lost 3 bases; unmatched junction nucleotides: 4. Germline V gives CDR1 MNHEY, CDR2 SMNVEV (reference sequence). This CDR3 is built from 13 residues. CDR3 region: CASNWDRVYEQYF. CDR3 in DNA: TGTGCCAGCAATTGGGACAGGGTCTACGAGCAGTACTTC.

The chain joins TRBV3-1 (or the pseudogene TRBV3-2) to TRBJ2-7; TRBD1 agrees at 7 bases. V gave up 7 bases and J gave up 5 bases; unmatched junction bases: 11. The CDR3 is 14 amino acids. The germline V gene has CDR1 LGHDT and CDR2 YNNKEL (reference sequence). The CDR3 here is CASTEARGRNEQYF. The CDR3, as DNA: TGTGCCAGCACTGAAGCAAGGGGGCGGAACGAGCAGTACTTC.

This clone is a singleton in its sample. This rearrangement joins TRBV18 to TRBJ1-3; D gene uncertain. The germline gives CDR1 KGHSH, CDR2 LQKENI. The CDR3 totals 13 residues. The V end lost 2 bases, the J end lost 6 bases, and 8 bases lay between the germline ends. CDR3 coding DNA: TGTGCCAGCTCACCAGGGCGGCCAAACACCATATATTTT. It is translated as CASSPGRPNTIYF.

V and J are TRBV5-1 and TRBJ2-1; D is perhaps TRBD1 or TRBD2 (7 bases each). Trimming took off 3 bases at V and 4 bases at J, with 20 bases between the two ends. Germline-derived CDR1 and CDR2 are SGHRS and YFSETQ. The CDR3 runs to 17 residues. The CDR3 DNA reads as TGCGCCAGCAGCTCTACCGTCACAGGGGAGGGTTACAATGAGCAGTTCTTC. Translation gives CASSSTVTGEGYNEQFF.

The chain couples TRBV19 to TRBJ1-4, with 8 bases identical to TRBD1. This CDR3 has 18 amino acids. Germline trimming cut 1 base from V and 6 bases from J; bases unmatched to any gene: 13. Germline V gene lookup returns CDR1 LNHDA and CDR2 SQIVND (reference sequence). Written as DNA, the CDR3 is TGTGCCAGTAGTATAGCTAGCTACAGGACAGGGAGGGATGAAAAACTGTTTTTT. Its translation is CASSIASYRTGRDEKLFF.

This clone has only one observation. The gene calls are TRBV7-6 and TRBJ2-7; no reliable D call. This CDR3 contains 14 residues. The V gene lost 5 bases and the J gene lost 0 bases, with 11 bases spanning the gap. The germline gives CDR1 SGHVS, CDR2 FNYEAQ. The CDR3 region has the DNA TGTGCCAGCAGCCCAAGTGTTTCCTCCTACGAGCAGTACTTC. Translated: CASSPSVSSYEQYF.

This clone was picked up one time. The chain has TRBV28 and TRBJ1-5, with D perhaps TRBD1 (5 bases). Trimming pared 7 bases from V and 7 bases from J, leaving 17 bases between. The CDR3 is 14 residues long. Germline CDR1 MDHEN, CDR2 SYDVKM. The CDR3 here is CASTMLGVIQPQHF. DNA for the CDR3: TGTGCCAGCACCATGTTGGGGGTAATACAGCCCCAGCATTTT.

The V call is TRBV25-1, the J call TRBJ1-1; D call uncertain. The germline gives CDR1 MGHDK, CDR2 SYGVNS. The CDR3 consists of 13 residues. Trimming shortened V by 7 bases and J by 1 base, and 10 bases separated the two germline ends. In DNA form, the CDR3 reads TGTGCCAGCAAGTCTCCAGGGAACACTGAAGCTTTCTTT. It specifies CASKSPGNTEAFF.

This clone was observed a handful of times. This chain connects TRBV11-2 to TRBJ1-1, with 7 bases fitting TRBD1. CDR3 length: 15 amino acids. Trimming cost V 1 base and J 2 bases; bases outside gene matches: 4. Germline V CDR1 and CDR2: SGHAT, FQNNGV. Written as DNA, the CDR3 is TGTGCCAGCAGCTTAGGTTTAGGGGGCAACACTGAAGCTTTCTTT. This codes for CASSLGLGGNTEAFF.

A single count supports this clone. The junction shows a germline mismatch at one end, possibly a read error. The chain joins TRBV15 to TRBJ2-1, with 9 bases identical to TRBD1. Germline CDR1 and CDR2: LNHNV and YYDKDF (reference sequence). The CDR3 contains 17 residues. Written as DNA, the CDR3 is TGTGCCACCAGCCGAGATAGATTCATGGACAGGGGAAATGAGCAGTTCTTC. Its protein is CATSRDRFMDRGNEQFF.

The genes are TRBV5-5 and TRBJ2-7, with D possibly matching TRBD2 (6 bases). Germline CDR1 reads SGHKS; CDR2 reads YYEKEE (reference sequence). The CDR3 has 11 residues. Trimming removed 4 bases at V and 11 bases at J, with 13 bases between. The CDR3 DNA sequence: TGTGCCAGCAGCCCGATCGGGACTGAGTACTTC. It specifies CASSPIGTEYF.

V and J are TRBV28 and TRBJ2-1; D is undetermined. CDR1 is MDHEN and CDR2 is SYDVKM in the germline V gene. The CDR3 loop spans 17 amino acids. The germline V and J ends were trimmed by 2 bases and 0 bases, with 14 bases remaining between them. The CDR3: CASSLIGRFSSYNEQFF. The DNA of the CDR3 is TGTGCCAGCAGTTTAATAGGGCGGTTCAGCTCCTACAATGAGCAGTTCTTC.

This chain links TRBV10-1 with TRBJ2-7; 9 nucleotides line up with TRBD1. CDR3 length equals 15 residues. V lost 0 bases and J lost 5; bases outside the gene matches: 5. Germline CDR1 reads WNHNN; CDR2 reads SYGVQD (reference sequence). This CDR3 reads CASSESGTGSDEQYF. Here the CDR3 DNA reads TGCGCCAGCAGTGAGTCCGGGACAGGGAGCGACGAGCAGTACTTC.

In DNA, the CDR3 is TGCGCCAGCAGCGGTCGGGACAGTCTTAATGAAAAACTGTTTTTT. It encodes CASSGRDSLNEKLFF. This sequence joins TRBV5-1 and TRBJ1-4; 7 bases are a match to TRBD1. CDR3 size: 15 residues. V shed 4 bases, J shed 4 bases, and the junction held 7 bases outside the gene matches. CDR1 and CDR2 from the germline V gene are SGHRS and YFSETQ.